This entry lists 27 T cell receptor beta chains sequenced from one sample in a study of blood T cell repertoires in COVID-19. Some clones are missing from TCRdb's copy, which holds only in-frame ones; the method was immunoSEQ multiplex PCR. The sample carries approximately 300,000 clones, about 90% recorded once. The sample was peripheral blood. The source of these receptors is a woman aged 25 to 39 with COVID-19, enrolled during active disease.

The CDR3 sequence is CASSIGTGPNYGYTF. CDR3 in DNA: TGTGCCAGTAGTATTGGGACAGGACCTAACTATGGCTACACCTTC. This rearrangement joins TRBV19 to TRBJ1-2; 8 bases agree with TRBD1. CDR3 size: 15 residues. Germline values: CDR1 LNHDA, CDR2 SQIVND (reference sequence). V gave up 3 bases and J gave up 0 bases; unmatched junction bases: 3.

This rearrangement joins TRBV30 to TRBJ1-1; 7 positions agree with TRBD1. CDR1 is GTSNPN and CDR2 is SVGIG in the germline V gene (reference sequence). V lost 0 bases to trimming and J lost 0 bases; unmatched junction nucleotides: 10. The CDR3 contains 17 residues. CDR3: CAWSVLRAGGLNTEAFF. The CDR3 DNA reads TGTGCCTGGAGTGTACTGAGGGCAGGGGGATTGAACACTGAAGCTTTCTTT.

V and J are TRBV5-1 and TRBJ1-1, with D perhaps matching TRBD1 (5 bases). CDR1 is SGHRS and CDR2 is YFSETQ in the germline V gene. CDR3 length: 13 residues. V lost 6 bases, J lost 0 bases, and 9 bases lay in between. The CDR3 region has the DNA TGCGCCAGCACCGGGGGAATGAACACTGAAGCTTTCTTT. Its protein is CASTGGMNTEAFF. Complete variable domain (other parts from reference TRBV5-1 and TRBJ1-1): KAGVTQTPRYLIKTRGQQVTLSCSPISGHRSVSWYQQTPGQGLQFLFEYFSETQRNKGNFPGRFSGRQFSNSRSEMNVSTLELGDSALYLCASTGGMNTEAFFGQGTRLTVV.

The chain has TRBV28 and TRBJ1-2; TRBD1 agrees at 8 bases. J lost 4 bases, V lost 6 bases, and 4 bases had no gene match. CDR1 and CDR2 (germline): MDHEN, SYDVKM. This CDR3 is built from 13 residues. CDR3 sequence (DNA): TGTGCCAGCAGCCCCGACAGGGGCTATGGCTACACCTTC. Residues: CASSPDRGYGYTF.

V gene TRBV24-1 combines with J gene TRBJ2-5; 7 nucleotides line up with TRBD2. The V and J ends lost 5 bases and 3 bases, in that order; junction bases with no gene match: 11. Germline assignment: CDR1 KGHDR and CDR2 SFDVKD. The CDR3 has 16 residues. The CDR3 sequence is CATSATSRGVEETQYF. CDR3 in DNA: TGTGCCACCAGTGCCACTAGCCGGGGGGTTGAAGAGACCCAGTACTTC.

Written as DNA, the CDR3 is TGCGCCAGCAGCTTCCAGGGGGCCTACGAGCAGTACTTC. Encoded protein: CASSFQGAYEQYF. The chain uses TRBV5-1 and TRBJ2-7, with 7 bases lining up with TRBD1. This CDR3 is built from 13 residues. Germline assignment: CDR1 SGHRS and CDR2 YFSETQ. Trimming removed 2 bases from V and 2 bases from J; junction bases left unmatched: 1. The full variable domain, rest sourced from reference TRBV5-1 and TRBJ2-7, is KAGVTQTPRYLIKTRGQQVTLSCSPISGHRSVSWYQQTPGQGLQFLFEYFSETQRNKGNFPGRFSGRQFSNSRSEMNVSTLELGDSALYLCASSFQGAYEQYFGPGTRLTVT.

The gene calls are TRBV5-4 and TRBJ2-1, with a tentative D call TRBD1 (7 bases). Germline CDR1 and CDR2: SGHNT and YYREEE (reference sequence). This CDR3 contains 14 residues. The V end lost 2 bases, the J end lost 10 bases, and 16 bases lay between the germline ends. The CDR3 sequence: CASSFPPQGGEQFF. CDR3 bases: TGTGCCAGCAGCTTCCCCCCGCAGGGGGGCGAGCAGTTCTTC.

The chain combines TRBV7-2 with TRBJ1-5; D unresolved. The V gene lost 0 bases and the J gene lost 12 bases, with 12 bases spanning the gap. The CDR3 has 13 residues. The germline V gene encodes CDR1 SGHTA and CDR2 FQGNSA. CDR3 sequence reads: CASSLATDGDQHF. The DNA of the CDR3 is TGTGCCAGCAGCTTAGCGACGGACGGGGACCAGCATTTT.

The genes are TRBV9 and TRBJ1-4; weak D call: TRBD1 (5 bases). This CDR3 has 16 residues. Germline CDR1 is SGDLS and CDR2 is YYNGEE. Trimming stripped 0 bases from V and 3 bases from J, with 12 bases between. The CDR3 reads CASSVDPGGSNEKLFF. DNA for the CDR3: TGTGCCAGCAGCGTAGACCCTGGGGGGTCTAATGAAAAACTGTTTTTT.

This clone was counted once. The CDR3 coding sequence is TGTGCCAGCAGCCCGAGCGGTGTGGAGACCCAGTACTTC. Translation: CASSPSGVETQYF. This chain links TRBV7-3 with TRBJ2-5; D is possibly TRBD2 (5 bases). The CDR3 is 13 residues long. Looked up from germline, CDR1 is SGHTA and CDR2 is FQGTGA. Between the trimmed V and J ends, which lost 5 bases and 5 bases, there was a span of 12 bases.

The chain uses TRBV27 and TRBJ1-4; possibly TRBD1 for D (6 bases). There are 14 residues in the CDR3. The germline gives CDR1 MNHEY, CDR2 SMNVEV (reference sequence). Trimming took off 6 bases at V and 8 bases at J, with 16 bases between the two ends. In nucleotides, the CDR3 is TGTGCCAGCAGGGCGGCGGGGGCTGGAGAAAAACTGTTTTTT. Its protein is CASRAAGAGEKLFF.

The chain combines TRBV5-4 with TRBJ1-6, with D tentatively TRBD1 (5 bases). The V gene lost 3 bases and the J gene lost 10 bases, with 14 bases spanning the gap. The germline CDR1 and CDR2 sequences are SGHNT and YYREEE (reference sequence). This CDR3 is 14 amino acids long. CDR3 loop: CASSSGTSRSPLHF. The DNA of the CDR3 is TGTGCCAGCAGCTCGGGGACTTCGCGATCACCCCTCCACTTT.

This chain connects TRBV5-1 to TRBJ2-1, with 8 nucleotides matching TRBD1. The CDR3 sequence is 15 residues long. CDR1 is SGHRS and CDR2 is YFSETQ in the germline V gene. Trimming at V came to 3 bases and at J to 2 bases, leaving 4 bases not matched to a gene. The CDR3 region has the DNA TGCGCCAGCAGCTCCGGGACAGGAACCTACAATGAGCAGTTCTTC. The encoded protein is CASSSGTGTYNEQFF.

The chain employs TRBV4-1 and TRBJ1-2; D gene unclear. The germline V gene has CDR1 MGHRA and CDR2 YSYEKL. The CDR3 has 12 residues. Between the trimmed V and J ends, which lost 1 base and 5 bases, there was a span of 5 bases. The DNA of the CDR3 is TGCGCCAGCAGCCAAGCGGGGTATGGCTACACCTTC. It translates to CASSQAGYGYTF.

In this sample, this clone turned up once. V and J are TRBV7-3 and TRBJ2-3; D not resolved. CDR3 size: 15 residues. The V and J ends lost 1 base and 3 bases respectively, with 11 bases between them. Per germline, CDR1 SGHTA and CDR2 FQGTGA. The chain's CDR3 is CASSLMSSSTDTQYF. CDR3 DNA sequence: TGTGCCAGCAGCTTAATGTCCAGTTCGACAGATACGCAGTATTTT.

Comment on this clone: Other DNA sequences in this sample translate to the same CDR3. Written as DNA, the CDR3 is TGTGCCAGCTCACCAGGGGCGGGGGAGACCCAGTACTTC. Amino acids: CASSPGAGETQYF. The rearrangement links TRBV18 to TRBJ2-5; the D gene is possibly TRBD2 (6 bases). Per the germline V gene, CDR1 is KGHSH and CDR2 is LQKENI. Between the trimmed V and J ends, which lost 2 bases and 5 bases, there was a span of 9 bases. The CDR3 spans 13 residues.

V usage is TRBV5-1 and J usage is TRBJ2-1, with 11 bases fitting TRBD2. J lost 5 bases, V lost 2 bases, and 3 bases had no gene match. The germline CDR1 and CDR2 sequences are SGHRS and YFSETQ. This CDR3 contains 15 residues. The CDR3 nucleotides are TGCGCCAGCAGCTTCCTAGCGGGGGGCAACAATGAGCAGTTCTTC. Encoded protein: CASSFLAGGNNEQFF.

The chain recombines TRBV2 with TRBJ1-2, with TRBD1 as a possible D gene (5 bases). The V end lost 8 bases, the J end lost 7 bases, and 14 bases lay between the germline ends. The germline V gene has CDR1 SNHLY and CDR2 FYNNEI. The CDR3 covers 12 residues. CDR3 in DNA: TGTGCCAGCTCCAGGCAGGGAGGTGGCTACACCTTC. It codes for CASSRQGGGYTF.

This chain joins TRBV9 and TRBJ2-1, with 11 positions matching TRBD2. V shed 0 bases and J 6 bases; nucleotides not matched to a gene: 2. The CDR3 is made up of 15 amino acids. Germline V gene lookup returns CDR1 SGDLS and CDR2 YYNGEE. CDR3 residues: CASSVGLAGGNEQFF. The CDR3, as DNA: TGTGCCAGCAGCGTAGGGCTAGCGGGGGGCAATGAGCAGTTCTTC.

This rearrangement joins TRBV15 to TRBJ2-7, with D unclear. CDR1 is LNHNV, CDR2 YYDKDF, per germline (reference sequence). This CDR3 is built from 14 residues. Deletions cut 1 base from V and 5 bases from J, with 12 bases between. This CDR3 is CATSRGGVAHEQYV. For the CDR3, the DNA is TGTGCCACCAGCAGAGGTGGAGTAGCCCACGAGCAGTACGTC.

The V call is TRBV5-4, the J call TRBJ1-4, with D possibly being TRBD1 (5 bases). In germline, CDR1 is SGHNT, CDR2 YYREEE (reference sequence). The V gene lost 2 bases and the J gene lost 3 bases, with 11 bases spanning the gap. This CDR3 contains 15 residues. The CDR3 DNA reads as TGTGCCAGCAGCTTACAGGACCCGCCTAATGAAAAACTGTTTTTT. Residues: CASSLQDPPNEKLFF.

The chain links TRBV3-1 (or the pseudogene TRBV3-2) to TRBJ2-1; tentative D call: TRBD2 (6 bases). From germline, CDR1 is LGHDT and CDR2 YNNKEL (reference sequence). Trimming took off 1 base at V and 6 bases at J, with 10 bases between the two ends. The CDR3 extends over 14 amino acids. In DNA form, the CDR3 reads TGTGCCAGCAGCCAAGGGTGGGGAGGCAATGAGCAGTTCTTC. Its protein product is CASSQGWGGNEQFF.

The J gene is TRBJ1-3, the V gene TRBV7-8; D gene unclear. Trimming stripped 0 bases from V and 0 bases from J, with 6 bases between. The CDR3 has 15 residues. CDR1 SGHVS and CDR2 FQNEAQ come from the germline V gene. In DNA, the CDR3 is TGTGCCAGCAGCTTAGCGGCATACTCTGGAAACACCATATATTTT. Its protein product is CASSLAAYSGNTIYF.

V usage is TRBV4-1 and J usage is TRBJ1-3, with a weak D call TRBD1 (5 bases). CDR1 and CDR2 (germline): MGHRA, YSYEKL. This CDR3 comprises 15 residues. Trimming stripped 0 bases from V and 4 bases from J, with 10 bases between. CDR3 sequence (DNA): TGCGCCAGCAGCCAAGATAGGGGCCGGGGAAACACCATATATTTT. Protein sequence: CASSQDRGRGNTIYF.

This sequence joins TRBV2 and TRBJ2-2; D may be TRBD1 or TRBD2 (5 bases each). Trimming took 7 bases from V and 3 from J, leaving 9 bases between them. Germline V CDR1 and CDR2: SNHLY, FYNNEI. The CDR3 has 13 amino acids. CDR3 sequence (DNA): TGTGCCAGCAATGAGGGGCACACCGGGGAGCTGTTTTTT. Encoded protein: CASNEGHTGELFF.

J is TRBJ2-7 and V is TRBV5-5, with 7 bases lining up with TRBD1. V dropped 2 bases and J dropped 5; count of bases not matched to a gene: 1. CDR1 and CDR2 (germline): SGHKS, YYEKEE (reference sequence). The CDR3 consists of 12 residues. The CDR3 nucleotides are TGTGCCAGCAGCTTAACAGGGGACGAGCAGTACTTC. Protein product: CASSLTGDEQYF.

This clone was seen only a few times. The chain is built from TRBV25-1 and TRBJ1-6; 7 bases align to TRBD1. V was clipped by 4 bases and J by 0 bases; unmatched bases: 6. Germline CDR1 MGHDK, CDR2 SYGVNS. The CDR3 loop spans 17 amino acids. The CDR3 reads CASSAGTASSYNSPLHF. In nucleotides, the CDR3 is TGTGCCAGCAGTGCTGGGACAGCGAGCTCCTATAATTCACCCCTCCACTTT.